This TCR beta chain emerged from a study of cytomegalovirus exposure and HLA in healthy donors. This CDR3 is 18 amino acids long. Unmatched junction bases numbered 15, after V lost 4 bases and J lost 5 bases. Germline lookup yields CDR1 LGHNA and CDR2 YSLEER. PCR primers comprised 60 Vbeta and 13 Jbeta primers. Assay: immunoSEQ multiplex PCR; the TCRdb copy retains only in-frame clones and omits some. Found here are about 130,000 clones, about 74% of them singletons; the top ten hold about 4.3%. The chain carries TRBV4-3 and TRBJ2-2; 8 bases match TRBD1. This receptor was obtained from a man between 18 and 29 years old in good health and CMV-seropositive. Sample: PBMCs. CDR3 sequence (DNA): TGCGCCAGCAGCCCTCAGACACGGACAGGGTGGGATACCGGGGAGCTGTTTTTT. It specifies CASSPQTRTGWDTGELFF.